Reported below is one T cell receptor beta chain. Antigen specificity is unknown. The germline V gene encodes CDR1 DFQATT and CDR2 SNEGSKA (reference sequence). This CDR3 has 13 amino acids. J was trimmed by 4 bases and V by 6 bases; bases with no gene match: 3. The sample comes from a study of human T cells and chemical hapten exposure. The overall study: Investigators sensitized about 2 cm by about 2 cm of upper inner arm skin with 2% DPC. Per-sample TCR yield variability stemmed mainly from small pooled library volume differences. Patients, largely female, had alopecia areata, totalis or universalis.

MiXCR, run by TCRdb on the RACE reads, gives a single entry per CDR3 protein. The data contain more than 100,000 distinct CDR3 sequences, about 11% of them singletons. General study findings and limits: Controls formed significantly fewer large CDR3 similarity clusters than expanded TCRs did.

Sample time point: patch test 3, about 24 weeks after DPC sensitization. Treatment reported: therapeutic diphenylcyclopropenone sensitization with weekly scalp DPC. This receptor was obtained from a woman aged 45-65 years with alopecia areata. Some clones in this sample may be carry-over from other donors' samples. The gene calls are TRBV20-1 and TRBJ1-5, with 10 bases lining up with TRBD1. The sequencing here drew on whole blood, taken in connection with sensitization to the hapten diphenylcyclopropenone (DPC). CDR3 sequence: CSARGQGNQPQHF. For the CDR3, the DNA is TGCAGTGCCAGGGGACAGGGGAATCAGCCCCAGCATTTT.